This entry describes one T cell receptor (beta chain). What it recognizes is unknown. An end of the junction does not agree with germline; a read error may underlie this. This CDR3 spans 15 amino acids. Germline values: CDR1 SGHRS, CDR2 YFSETQ. These data originate in a study of cytomegalovirus exposure and HLA in healthy donors. Study-wide points: Presence/absence analyses supposed approximately even sequencing depth among donors. Earlier analysis looked at TCR beta V segments, and most were productive about 90% or about 30% of the time.

Primers for the PCR totalled 60 Vbeta and 13 Jbeta. The table came from immunoSEQ multiplex PCR; TCRdb's copy has only in-frame clones and leaves some out. The sample carries roughly 120,000 clones, around 70% recorded once. The sequencing input was PBMCs. The chain carries TRBV5-1 and TRBJ2-1; 11 bases are shared with TRBD2. This TCR came from a woman between 18 and 29 years old in good health and CMV-seronegative. The CDR3 sequence: CASSLLTSGGPERFF. CDR3 bases: TGCGCCAGCAGCTTGCTAACTAGCGGGGGCCCCGAGCGGTTCTTC.